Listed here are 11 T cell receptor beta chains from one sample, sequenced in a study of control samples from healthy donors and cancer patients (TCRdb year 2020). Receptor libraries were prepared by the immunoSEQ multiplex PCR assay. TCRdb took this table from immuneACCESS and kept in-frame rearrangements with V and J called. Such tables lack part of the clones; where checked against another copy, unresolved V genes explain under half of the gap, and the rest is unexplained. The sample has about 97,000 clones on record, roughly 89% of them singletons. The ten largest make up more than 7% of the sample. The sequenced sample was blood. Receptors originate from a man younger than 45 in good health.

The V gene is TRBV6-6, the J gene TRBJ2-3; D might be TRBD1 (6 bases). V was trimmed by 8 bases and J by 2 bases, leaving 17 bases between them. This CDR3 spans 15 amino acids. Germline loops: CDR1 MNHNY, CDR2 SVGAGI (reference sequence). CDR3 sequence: CASQGRTGYTDTQYF. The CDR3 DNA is TGTGCCAGCCAGGGTCGAACAGGGTACACAGATACGCAGTATTTT.

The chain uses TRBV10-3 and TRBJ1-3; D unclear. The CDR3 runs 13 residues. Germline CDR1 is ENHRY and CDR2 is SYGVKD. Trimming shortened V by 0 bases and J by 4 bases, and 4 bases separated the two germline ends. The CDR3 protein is CAISESSGNTIYF. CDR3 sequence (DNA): TGTGCCATCAGTGAGTCGTCGGGAAACACCATATATTTT.

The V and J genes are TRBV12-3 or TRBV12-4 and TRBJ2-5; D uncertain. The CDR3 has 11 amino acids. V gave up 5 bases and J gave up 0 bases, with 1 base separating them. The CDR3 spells CASSHQETQYF. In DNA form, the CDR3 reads TGTGCCAGCAGTCACCAAGAGACCCAGTACTTC.

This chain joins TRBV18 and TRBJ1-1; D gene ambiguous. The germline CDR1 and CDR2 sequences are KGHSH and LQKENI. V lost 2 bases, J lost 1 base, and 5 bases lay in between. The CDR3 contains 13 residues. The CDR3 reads CASSPTRNTEAFF. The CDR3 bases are TGTGCCAGCTCACCAACGCGGAACACTGAAGCTTTCTTT.

This CDR3 is CASSRRDITSANYGYTF. The CDR3 DNA reads as TGTGCCAGCAGCAGAAGGGACATTACATCAGCTAACTATGGCTACACCTTC. V gene TRBV5-4 combines with J gene TRBJ1-2; D perhaps matches TRBD1 (6 bases). This CDR3 spans 17 amino acids. Trimming removed 4 bases at V and 0 bases at J, with 19 bases between. Germline V gene sequence: CDR1 SGHNT, CDR2 YYREEE (reference sequence). Supplemented by reference TRBV5-4 and TRBJ1-2, the full variable domain reads ETGVTQSPTHLIKTRGQQVTLRCSSQSGHNTVSWYQQALGQGPQFIFQYYREEENGRGNFPPRFSGLQFPNYSSELNVNALELDDSALYLCASSRRDITSANYGYTFGSGTRLTVV.

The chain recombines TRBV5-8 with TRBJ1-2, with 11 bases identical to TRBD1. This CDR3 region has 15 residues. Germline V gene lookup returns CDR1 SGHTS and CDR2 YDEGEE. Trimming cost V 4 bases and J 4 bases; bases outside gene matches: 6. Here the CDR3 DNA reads TGTGCCAGCAGCCCTCAGGACAGGGGGCTCTATGGCTACACCTTC. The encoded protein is CASSPQDRGLYGYTF. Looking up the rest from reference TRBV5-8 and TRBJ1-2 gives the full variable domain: EAGVTQSPTHLIKTRGQQATLRCSPISGHTSVYWYQQALGLGLQFLLWYDEGEERNRGNFPPRFSGRQFPNYSSELNVNALELEDSALYLCASSPQDRGLYGYTFGSGTRLTVV.

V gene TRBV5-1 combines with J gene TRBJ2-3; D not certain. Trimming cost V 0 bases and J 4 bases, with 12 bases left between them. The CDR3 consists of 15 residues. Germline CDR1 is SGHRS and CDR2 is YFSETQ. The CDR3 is CASSLEGPGSDTQYF. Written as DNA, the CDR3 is TGCGCCAGCAGCTTGGAGGGTCCGGGTTCAGATACGCAGTATTTT.

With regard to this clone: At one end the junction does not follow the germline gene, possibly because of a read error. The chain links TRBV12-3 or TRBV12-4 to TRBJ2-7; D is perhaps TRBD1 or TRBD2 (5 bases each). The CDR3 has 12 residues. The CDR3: CASSLIPSGRVF. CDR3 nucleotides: TGTGCCAGCAGTTTGATCCCCTCGGGACGGGTCTTC.

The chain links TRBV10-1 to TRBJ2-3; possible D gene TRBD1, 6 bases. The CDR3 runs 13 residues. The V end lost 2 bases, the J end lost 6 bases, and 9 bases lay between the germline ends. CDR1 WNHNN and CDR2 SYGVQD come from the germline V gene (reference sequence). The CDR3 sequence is CASSEGGRDTQYF. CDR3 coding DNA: TGCGCCAGCAGTGAGGGGGGCCGCGATACGCAGTATTTT.

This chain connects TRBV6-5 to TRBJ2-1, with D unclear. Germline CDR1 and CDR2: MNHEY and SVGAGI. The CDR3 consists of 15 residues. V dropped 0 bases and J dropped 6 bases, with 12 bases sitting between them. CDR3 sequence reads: CASSYSVLTSNEQFF. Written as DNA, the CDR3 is TGTGCCAGCAGTTACTCGGTCCTGACAAGCAATGAGCAGTTCTTC.

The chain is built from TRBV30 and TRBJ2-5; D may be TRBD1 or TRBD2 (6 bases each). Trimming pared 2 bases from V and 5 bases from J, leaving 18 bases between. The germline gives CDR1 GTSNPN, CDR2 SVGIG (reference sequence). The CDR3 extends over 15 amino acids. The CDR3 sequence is CAWSYIGGLPETQYF. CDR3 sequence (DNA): TGTGCCTGGAGTTACATAGGGGGGTTACCGGAGACCCAGTACTTC.